This T cell receptor beta chain originates from a study of shared clonotypes between healthy human individuals. The method was immunoSEQ multiplex PCR; TCRdb's version includes in-frame clones alone and lacks a portion of them. The profile covers around 720,000 clones, with more than 70% appearing a single time and 1.5% to 2% taken by the ten largest. The receptor's source is a woman aged 30 to 39 in good health. The specimen sequenced was memory CD4+ T cells sorted from blood. Subset given: CD45RA-negative fraction.

The CDR3 here is CASSLGRTRVIETQYF. CDR3 nucleotides: TGTGCCAGCAGTTTGGGACGGACTAGAGTTATCGAGACCCAGTACTTC. The V call is TRBV28, the J call TRBJ2-5; 7 bases align to TRBD2. CDR1 MDHEN and CDR2 SYDVKM come from the germline V gene. The CDR3 loop spans 16 amino acids. The V gene end was trimmed by 3 bases and the J gene end by 5 bases; junction bases not matched to a gene: 12.